The present T cell receptor beta chain was sequenced within a study of T cell therapy after organ transplantation. The germline V gene encodes CDR1 MDHEN and CDR2 SYDVKM. The CDR3 has 18 residues. V dropped 0 bases and J dropped 4; count of bases not matched to a gene: 12. A word on this clone: Its antigen is unidentified.

The time point was: 20-29 weeks after completion of therapy. TCRdb keeps only in-frame clones here, not all; method: immunoSEQ multiplex PCR. Of around 1,800 clones detected, about nine tenths appear once; the ten largest clones hold around 45%. The rearrangement uses TRBV28 and TRBJ2-7; 10 positions agree with TRBD2. The sample was CD8+ T cells from blood, taken after autologous CMV-specific T cell therapy. The source of this sequence is a human patient who had received a solid organ transplant and had CMV disease. The graft donor may have given rise to some T cells. The CDR3 DNA reads as TGTGCCAGCAGTTTATGGTCCTCCCTAGCGGGAGATGGGTACGAGCAGTACTTC. It encodes CASSLWSSLAGDGYEQYF.